This T cell receptor beta chain was documented in a study of blood T cell repertoires in COVID-19 (dated by TCRdb to 2019 to 2021). Regarding the complete study: Samples covering the acute and convalescent phases of COVID-19 were provided by collaborators in the United States, Italy and Spain. The material from the prospective study consisted of cDNA or gDNA derived from T cells, B-cell-depleted T cells, or PBMCs. The dataset comprised deeply sampled blood TCRbeta repertoires from subjects exposed to, actively infected with, or recovered from COVID-19. The repertoires were released in a freely available public database intended as a resource for research on the immune response to SARS-CoV-2. The samples were drawn from two sources: the first 160 participants of the ongoing ImmuneRACE study, and 1,000 to 1,500 subjects contributed by 6 global collaborators. A de-identified subject ID, COVID-19 status, age in years and sex were almost always included in the sample metadata. HLA class I and class II types, where available, came from metadata supplied by the sample provider rather than from assay-based typing.

From cysteine to phenylalanine, the CDR3 is 12 amino acids long. The CDR3 DNA has 36 bases and is translated from base 1. Sequences MDHEN (CDR1) and SYDVKM (CDR2) are obtained from the germline V gene. The germline V and J ends show losses of 11 bases and 4 bases respectively, and no gene match explains 6 bases of the junction. Worth noting for this clone: It has no known antigen specificity. No base-level quality is on record; no much larger clone is a single base apart. The same CDR3 is also encoded by other DNA sequences in this sample.

The research as a whole found: Clinical and demographic metadata were provided uncurated, with the amount varying by source and participant.

The immunoSEQ Assay, a bias-controlled multiplex PCR, was used to amplify TCRbeta CDR3 regions from genomic DNA. In the paper's pipeline: Within the assay, amplification of reference gene primers was used to estimate how many nucleated cells each sample contained. Sequence reads were collapsed and filtered to measure the absolute abundance of every unique TCRbeta CDR3 rearrangement. For each sample, productive Simpson clonality was calculated by taking the square root of Simpson's diversity index across productive rearrangements. The table was pulled from immuneACCESS by TCRdb, which kept in-frame rearrangements only. Such tables lose some clones; where checked, under half of the loss comes from unresolved V genes, and the rest has no known cause. The V and J calls and clone size come from that table; D and trimming were worked out from the DNA. The sample profile shows about 280,000 clones; around 85% of them were found once. The top ten hold approximately 6% of the sample.

Enrolling through a virtual design, the prospective study's participants ranged in age from roughly 18 to 90 years and lived across roughly 23 United States geographic areas. Cohort assignment in the prospective study relied on participant-reported clinical history from a screening survey and a study questionnaire. ImmuneRACE Cohort 3 recovered participants were defined by two consecutive negative NP/OP PCR tests, healthcare professional clearance, or symptom resolution. Each participant in the prospective study had whole blood, serum and a nasopharyngeal or oropharyngeal swab collected by mobile phlebotomists. Additional blood draws and questionnaires over an approximately two-month period could optionally be provided by prospective study participants. Blood samples from the prospective study were shipped frozen or at room temperature prior to DNA extraction.

The chain links TRBV28 with TRBJ2-7; TRBD2 matches 9 bases in the middle. The clonotype was recovered from a woman aged 40 to 50 who had recovered from COVID-19. Source material: PBMCs or T cells enriched from blood (not recorded which). The CDR3 region: CASGLAGYEQYF. Read as DNA, the sequence is TGTGCCTCGGGGCTAGCGGGGTACGAGCAGTACTTC.